Sequencing of this T cell receptor beta chain was carried out in a study of OX40 agonist ivuxolimab in advanced cancers. Study results and limitations: Partly responding patients at 0.1-3.0 mg/kg showed some of the smallest clonal expansion. Part of the nonresponder group also had normalized T-cell clonal expansion that was low. At doses 0.1 to 3.0 mg/kg, CD4+ and CD8+ clones expanded.

Points on this clone: Its antigen is as yet unknown.

The assay was immunoSEQ multiplex PCR, and TCRdb's table has in-frame clones only and misses some. The table lists roughly 12,000 clones, 70% to 75% of them singletons. The sample here was CD4+ or CD8+ T cells sorted from blood, taken in a trial of the OX40 agonist ivuxolimab. The TCR comes from an adult with an advanced solid tumor such as melanoma, head and neck, liver or kidney cancer.

For the CDR3, the DNA is TGTGCCAGCAGCTCTAGACCTGGACTAGCCAATGAGCAGTTCTTC. Protein: CASSSRPGLANEQFF. The rearrangement uses TRBV11-2 and TRBJ2-1; 8 nucleotides align to TRBD2. The CDR3 length is 15 residues. V lost 4 bases, J lost 6 bases, and 8 bases stayed unmatched. In germline, CDR1 is SGHAT, CDR2 FQNNGV.